Listed below are T cell receptor beta chains from one sample, sequenced in a study of regulatory T cells in long-lasting Graves disease. In TCRdb, the multiplex PCR reads were re-called with MiXCR into one record per CDR3 protein. The repertoire holds 400,000 to 600,000 distinct CDR3 sequences, with under 25% as singletons. The sample consisted of peripheral blood mononuclear cells (PBMCs), taken when the disease was refractory, from a patient treated with antithyroid drugs. The receptors derive from a female donor with Graves disease. Each CDR3 is given without its conserved first and last residue.

v_call: TRBV6-2/TRBV6-3
j_call: TRBJ1-1
cdr3_aa: ASHEGGVSEAF

v_call: TRBV28
j_call: TRBJ1-1
cdr3_aa: ASSQQGARPGAF

v_call: TRBV20-1
j_call: TRBJ2-7
cdr3_aa: SARVISYEQY

v_call: TRBV6-1
j_call: TRBJ2-2
cdr3_aa: ASRSGGSWAGELF

v_call: TRBV29-1
j_call: TRBJ1-5
cdr3_aa: SVVEEAAPNQPQH

v_call: TRBV19
j_call: TRBJ1-5
cdr3_aa: ASSLTSGQPQH

v_call: TRBV6-5
j_call: TRBJ2-5
cdr3_aa: ASSSPTQETQY

v_call: TRBV6-5
j_call: TRBJ1-1
cdr3_aa: ASSYSGPGEVGDTEAF

v_call: TRBV7-3
j_call: TRBJ2-5
cdr3_aa: ASSLIPGIGETQY

v_call: TRBV6-5
j_call: TRBJ2-1
cdr3_aa: ASSYATGSPYNEQF

v_call: TRBV27
j_call: TRBJ2-4
cdr3_aa: ASSLGAKGGLAKNIQY

v_call: TRBV2
j_call: TRBJ1-2
cdr3_aa: ASIAGTEGGYT

v_call: TRBV11-1
j_call: TRBJ2-7
cdr3_aa: ASSQEPGHDYEQY

v_call: TRBV20-1
j_call: TRBJ2-2
cdr3_aa: SARDRAGELF

v_call: TRBV28
j_call: TRBJ1-5
cdr3_aa: ASNDPNQPQH

v_call: TRBV11-1
j_call: TRBJ2-7
cdr3_aa: ASSASGGLYEQY

v_call: TRBV20-1
j_call: TRBJ2-5
cdr3_aa: SARPNEAGGGKETQY